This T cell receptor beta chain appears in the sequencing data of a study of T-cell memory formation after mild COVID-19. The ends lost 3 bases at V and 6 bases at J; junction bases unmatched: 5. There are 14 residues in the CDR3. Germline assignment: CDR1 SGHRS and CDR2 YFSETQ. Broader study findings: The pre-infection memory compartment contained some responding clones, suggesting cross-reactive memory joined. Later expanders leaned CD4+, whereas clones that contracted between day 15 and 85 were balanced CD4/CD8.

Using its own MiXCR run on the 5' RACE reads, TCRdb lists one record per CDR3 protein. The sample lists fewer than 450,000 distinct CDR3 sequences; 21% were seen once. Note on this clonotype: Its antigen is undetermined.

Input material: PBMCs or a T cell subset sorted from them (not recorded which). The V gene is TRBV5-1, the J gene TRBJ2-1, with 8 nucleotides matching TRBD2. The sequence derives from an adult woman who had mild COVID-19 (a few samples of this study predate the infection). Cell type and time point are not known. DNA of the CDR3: TGCGCCAGCAGCTCAAGGACTAGCAGCAATGAGCAGTTCTTC. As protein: CASSSRTSSNEQFF.